This paragraph covers one T cell receptor (beta chain) sequence. The specificity of this receptor is unknown. Nothing much larger sits one base from this clone, and base qualities are not available. The collaborating institutions used their own protocols to collect whole blood in K2EDTA tubes. Collaborator samples were shipped for TCRbeta analysis as frozen whole blood, isolated PBMCs, or DNA extracted from either sample type. The sample comes from a study of blood T cell repertoires in COVID-19 (dated by TCRdb to 2020 to 2022). At the level of the whole study: The collaborator samples originated in the United States, Italy and Spain and spanned the acute and convalescent phases of COVID-19. The prospective study material was composed of cDNA or gDNA derived from T cells, B-cell-depleted T cells, or PBMCs. The dataset comprised deeply sampled blood TCRbeta repertoires from subjects exposed to, actively infected with, or recovered from COVID-19. The repertoires were made available in a free public database intended to serve as a resource for research on the immune response to SARS-CoV-2. The samples were drawn from two sources: the first 160 participants of the ongoing ImmuneRACE study, and 1,000 to 1,500 subjects contributed by 6 global collaborators. Sample metadata almost always included a de-identified subject ID, COVID-19 status, age in years and sex. Where HLA class I and class II types were available, the types were taken from metadata supplied by the sample provider, not from assay-based typing. What the research found in general, with its limitations: Clinical and demographic metadata were provided uncurated, with the amount varying by source and participant.

TCRbeta CDR3 regions were amplified from genomic DNA using the immunoSEQ Assay, a bias-controlled multiplex PCR. As for the authors' bioinformatics: The number of nucleated cells in each sample was estimated from the amplification of reference gene primers within the assay. To quantify the absolute abundance of each unique TCRbeta CDR3 rearrangement, sequence reads were collapsed and filtered. For each sample, productive Simpson clonality was calculated as the square root of Simpson's diversity index across productive rearrangements. Entries here come from immuneACCESS through TCRdb and include only in-frame sequences with V and J called. Some clones fail to appear in such tables; in the studies checked, an unresolved V gene covers under half of the shortfall, and the cause of the remainder is unknown. V and J calls and clone size come straight from that table; D and trimming were deduced from the DNA. The sample records approximately 160,000 clones, 60% to 85% of which are singletons. Around 2.7% of the sample goes to the ten largest clones.

CDR1 KGHSH and CDR2 LQKENI were looked up in the germline V gene. V was cut back by 8 bases and J by 7 bases, leaving a gap of 12 bases between them. Counted from cysteine to phenylalanine, this CDR3 has 12 amino acids. CDR3 DNA only is kept here, 36 bases in frame from base 1. The sample taken for sequencing was peripheral blood. This sequence was found in a man aged 65 to 79 with acute or convalescent COVID-19. The chain is made from TRBV18 and TRBJ1-5, with the D segment identity uncertain. CDR3 reads: CASTSPGQPQHF. The DNA sequence is given as TGTGCCAGCACTTCTCCGGGGCAGCCCCAGCATTTT.